A single sample gave rise to the 5 T cell receptor beta chains below, sequenced in a study of cytomegalovirus exposure and HLA in healthy donors. PCR was performed using 60 Vbeta and 13 Jbeta primers. TCRdb keeps only in-frame clones here, not all; method: immunoSEQ multiplex PCR. The table lists 60,000 to 70,000 clones, around four fifths of them singletons. Sample: PBMCs. The source of these receptors is a woman in her twenties or thirties in good health and CMV-seronegative.

This chain uses TRBV5-1 with TRBJ1-2, with D possibly matching TRBD1 (5 bases). The CDR3 covers 14 residues. Trimming left V 2 bases short and J 8 bases short, with 16 bases between. Germline-derived CDR1 and CDR2 are SGHRS and YFSETQ. As DNA, the CDR3 is TGCGCCAGCAGCTTCGGCGCGCAGGGCGCGGGCTACACCTTC. This translates into CASSFGAQGAGYTF.

This clone was found a few times. The rearrangement uses TRBV5-4 and TRBJ2-3, with a weak D call TRBD1 (6 bases). V lost 0 bases to trimming and J lost 2 bases, with 19 bases between them. Germline V gene lookup returns CDR1 SGHNT and CDR2 YYREEE (reference sequence). The CDR3 runs 18 residues. The CDR3 nucleotides read TGTGCCAGCAGCTTGGCCACGGCAGGGGTACGAGTCACAGATACGCAGTATTTT. This gives the protein CASSLATAGVRVTDTQYF.

This chain uses TRBV29-1 with TRBJ1-2, with a weak D call TRBD1 (5 bases). The CDR3 contains 12 residues. Per the germline V gene, CDR1 is SQVTM and CDR2 is ANQGSEA. V shed 4 bases and J shed 4 bases, with 10 bases lying between them. CDR3 coding DNA: TGCAGCGTTGTCAGGGTTGGCTATGGCTACACCTTC. This codes for CSVVRVGYGYTF.

In DNA form, the CDR3 reads TGTGCCAGCAGTTACTCGAGGCAGTCCAATGAGCAGTTCTTC. It specifies CASSYSRQSNEQFF. The V and J genes are TRBV6-5 and TRBJ2-1; D ambiguous. The CDR3 totals 14 residues. Germline CDR1 is MNHEY and CDR2 is SVGAGI. V lost 0 bases to trimming and J lost 6 bases, with 9 bases between them.

The genes are TRBV6-5 and TRBJ1-6; 7 bases fit TRBD1. The V and J ends lost 4 bases and 2 bases, in that order; junction bases with no gene match: 5. Per germline, CDR1 MNHEY and CDR2 SVGAGI. The CDR3 runs 16 residues. The CDR3 spells CASSSTGRTYNSPLHF. The DNA for the CDR3 is TGTGCCAGCAGTTCGACAGGGCGGACCTATAATTCACCCCTCCACTTT.